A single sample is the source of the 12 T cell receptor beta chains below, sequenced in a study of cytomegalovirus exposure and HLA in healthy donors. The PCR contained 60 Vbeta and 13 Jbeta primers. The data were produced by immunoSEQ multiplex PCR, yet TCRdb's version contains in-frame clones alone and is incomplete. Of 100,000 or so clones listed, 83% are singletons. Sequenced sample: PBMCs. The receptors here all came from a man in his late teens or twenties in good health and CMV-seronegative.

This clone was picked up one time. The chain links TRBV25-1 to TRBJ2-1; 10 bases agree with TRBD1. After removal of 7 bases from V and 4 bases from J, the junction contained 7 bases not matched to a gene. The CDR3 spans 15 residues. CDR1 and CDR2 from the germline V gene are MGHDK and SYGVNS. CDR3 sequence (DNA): TGTGCCAGCACACCGGGACAGGGGTCGTACAATGAGCAGTTCTTC. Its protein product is CASTPGQGSYNEQFF. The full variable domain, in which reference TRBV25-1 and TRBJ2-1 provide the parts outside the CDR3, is EADIYQTPRYLVIGTGKKITLECSQTMGHDKMYWYQQDPGMELHLIHYSYGVNSTEKGDLSSESTVSRIRTEHFPLTLESARPSHTSQYLCASTPGQGSYNEQFFGPGTRLTVL.

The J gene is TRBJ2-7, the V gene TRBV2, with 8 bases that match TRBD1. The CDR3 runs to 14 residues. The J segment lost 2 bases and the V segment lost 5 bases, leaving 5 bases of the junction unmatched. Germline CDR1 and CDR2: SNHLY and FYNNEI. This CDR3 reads CASSIGTGAYEQYF. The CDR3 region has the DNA TGTGCCAGCAGTATAGGGACAGGAGCCTACGAGCAGTACTTC. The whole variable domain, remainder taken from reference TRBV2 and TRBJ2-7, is EPEVTQTPSHQVTQMGQEVILRCVPISNHLYFYWYRQILGQKVEFLVSFYNNEISEKSEIFDDQFSVERPDGSNFTLKIRSTKLEDSAMYFCASSIGTGAYEQYFGPGTRLTVT.

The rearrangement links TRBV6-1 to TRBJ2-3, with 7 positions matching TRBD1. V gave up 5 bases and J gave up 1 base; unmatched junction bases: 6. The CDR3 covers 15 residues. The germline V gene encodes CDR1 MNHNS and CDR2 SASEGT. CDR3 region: CASSLSGGGTDTQYF. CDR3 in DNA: TGTGCCAGCAGTCTGTCAGGGGGTGGCACAGATACGCAGTATTTT.

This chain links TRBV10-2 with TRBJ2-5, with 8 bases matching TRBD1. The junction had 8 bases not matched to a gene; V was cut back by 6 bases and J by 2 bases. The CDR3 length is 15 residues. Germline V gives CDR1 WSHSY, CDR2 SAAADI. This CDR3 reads CASRDFRGRQETQYF. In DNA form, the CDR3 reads TGCGCCAGCAGAGACTTCAGGGGGCGGCAAGAGACCCAGTACTTC.

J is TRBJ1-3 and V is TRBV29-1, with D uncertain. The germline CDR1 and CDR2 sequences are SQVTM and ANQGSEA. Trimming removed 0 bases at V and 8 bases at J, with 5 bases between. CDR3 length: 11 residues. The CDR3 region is CSVEDQDTIYF. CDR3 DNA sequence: TGCAGCGTTGAAGATCAGGACACCATATATTTT.

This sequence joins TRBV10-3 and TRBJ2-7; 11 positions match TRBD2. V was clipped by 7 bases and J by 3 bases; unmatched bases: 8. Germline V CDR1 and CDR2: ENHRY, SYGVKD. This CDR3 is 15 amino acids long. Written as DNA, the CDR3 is TGTGCCATCACCAGCCCGGGACTAGCGGACTACGAGCAGTACTTC. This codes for CAITSPGLADYEQYF.

The CDR3 DNA reads as TGCGCCAGCAGCTTGGGGGGACTAGCATTAGATACGCAGTATTTT. Its translation is CASSLGGLALDTQYF. The chain recombines TRBV5-1 with TRBJ2-3, with 9 positions matching TRBD2. This CDR3 comprises 15 residues. The trim removed 0 bases at V and 5 bases at J, leaving 4 bases unmatched. Germline loops: CDR1 SGHRS, CDR2 YFSETQ.

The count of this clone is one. The CDR3 coding sequence is TGTGCCAGCAGCTTCACTAGCGGGAGCTACGAGCAGTACTTC. Its translation is CASSFTSGSYEQYF. The chain uses TRBV7-2 and TRBJ2-7; 11 bases align to TRBD2. There are 14 residues in the CDR3. V shed 3 bases, J shed 3 bases, and the junction held 1 base outside the gene matches. Germline V gives CDR1 SGHTA, CDR2 FQGNSA.

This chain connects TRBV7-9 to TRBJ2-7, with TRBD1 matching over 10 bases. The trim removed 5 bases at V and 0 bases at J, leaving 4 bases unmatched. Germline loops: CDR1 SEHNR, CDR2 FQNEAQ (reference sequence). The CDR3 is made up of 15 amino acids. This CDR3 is CASSPGQGGSYEQYF. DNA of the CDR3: TGTGCCAGCAGCCCAGGACAGGGGGGCTCCTACGAGCAGTACTTC.

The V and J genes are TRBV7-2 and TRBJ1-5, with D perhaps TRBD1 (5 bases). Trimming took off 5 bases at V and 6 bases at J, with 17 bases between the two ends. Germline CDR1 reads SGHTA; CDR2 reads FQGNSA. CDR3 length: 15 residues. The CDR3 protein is CASSPQGDLGQPQHF. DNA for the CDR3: TGTGCCAGCAGCCCCCAGGGCGACCTGGGTCAGCCCCAGCATTTT. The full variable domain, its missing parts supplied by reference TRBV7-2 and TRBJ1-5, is GAGVSQSPSNKVTEKGKDVELRCDPISGHTALYWYRQSLGQGLEFLIYFQGNSAPDKSGLPSDRFSAERTGGSVSTLTIQRTQQEDSAVYLCASSPQGDLGQPQHFGDGTRLSIL.

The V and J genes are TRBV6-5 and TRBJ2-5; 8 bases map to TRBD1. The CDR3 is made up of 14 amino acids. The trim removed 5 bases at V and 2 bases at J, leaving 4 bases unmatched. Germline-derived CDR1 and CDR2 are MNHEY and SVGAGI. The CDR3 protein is CASSLRTGQETQYF. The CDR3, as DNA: TGTGCCAGCAGTCTAAGGACAGGGCAAGAGACCCAGTACTTC.

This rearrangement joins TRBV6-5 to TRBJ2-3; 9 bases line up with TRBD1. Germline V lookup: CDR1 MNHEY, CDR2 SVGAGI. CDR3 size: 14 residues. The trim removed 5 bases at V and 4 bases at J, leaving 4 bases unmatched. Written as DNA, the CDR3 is TGTGCCAGCAGTCCTGACAGGGGGGCAGATACGCAGTATTTT. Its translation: CASSPDRGADTQYF.